This record covers a single T cell receptor beta chain. This sample stems from a study of blood T cell repertoires in COVID-19. This CDR3 is 13 amino acids long. From germline, CDR1 is SGHTA and CDR2 FQGNSA. V was cut by 1 base and J by 5 bases, with 9 bases left in between. The table came from immunoSEQ multiplex PCR; TCRdb's copy has only in-frame clones and leaves some out. The repertoire has approximately 80,000 clones, around 87% of them found once; the top ten carry 5.1%. The sequence derives from a man in his forties with acute or convalescent COVID-19. The V gene is TRBV7-2, the J gene TRBJ2-7; D uncertain. Specimen: peripheral blood. CDR3 nucleotides: TGTGCCAGCAGCTTAGAACTCAACCACGAGCAGTACTTC. Translated: CASSLELNHEQYF.